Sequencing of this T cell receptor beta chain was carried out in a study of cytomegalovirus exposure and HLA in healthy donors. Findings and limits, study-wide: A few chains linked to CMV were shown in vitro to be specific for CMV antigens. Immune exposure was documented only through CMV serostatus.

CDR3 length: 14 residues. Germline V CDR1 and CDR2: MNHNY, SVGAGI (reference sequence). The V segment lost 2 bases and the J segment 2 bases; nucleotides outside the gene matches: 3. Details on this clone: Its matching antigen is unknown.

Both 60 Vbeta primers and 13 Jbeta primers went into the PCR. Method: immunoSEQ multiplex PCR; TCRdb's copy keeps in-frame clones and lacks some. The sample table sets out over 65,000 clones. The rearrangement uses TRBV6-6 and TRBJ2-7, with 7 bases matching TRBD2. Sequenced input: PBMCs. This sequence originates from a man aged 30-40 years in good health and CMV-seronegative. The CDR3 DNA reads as TGTGCCAGCAGTTACCTAGCGGAAACCTACGAGCAGTACTTC. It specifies CASSYLAETYEQYF.